The text below deals with one T cell receptor beta chain. The antigen is unknown. This sample stems from a study of T-cell memory formation after mild COVID-19. Study-wide context: Most TCR clusters belonged to a single donor.

The authors produced TCR alpha and TCR beta cDNA libraries with sample barcodes and UMIs by 5'RACE using constant-segment primers. TCRdb used MiXCR to reprocess the 5' RACE reads, holding one entry per CDR3 protein. Of 150,000 to 200,000 distinct CDR3 sequences listed, 14% are singletons. The germline V gene encodes CDR1 SGHTA and CDR2 FQGNSA. Trimming removed 3 bases from V and 8 bases from J, with 17 bases in between. This CDR3 comprises 15 residues. Findings and caveats of the study: Mainly CM and EM harbored the contracting CD4+ clones; mainly EMRA harbored the CD8+ ones. In second-wave clones peaking day 37, SARS-CoV-2 specificity remained unconfirmed.

The clonotype comes from an adult woman who had mild COVID-19 (a few samples of this study predate the infection). Cell type and time point are not known. The chain links TRBV7-2 to TRBJ2-1, with a possible D match to TRBD2 (6 bases). The sequencing input was PBMCs or a T cell subset sorted from them (not recorded which). Here the CDR3 reads CASSFLGTHFDEQFF. Written as DNA, the CDR3 is TGTGCCAGCAGCTTCCTCGGGACTCACTTCGATGAGCAGTTCTTC. The full variable domain, with the rest looked up from reference TRBV7-2 and TRBJ2-1, is GAGVSQSPSNKVTEKGKDVELRCDPISGHTALYWYRQSLGQGLEFLIYFQGNSAPDKSGLPSDRFSAERTGGSVSTLTIQRTQQEDSAVYLCASSFLGTHFDEQFFGPGTRLTVL.